The rows below give T cell receptor beta chains drawn from one sample of a study of low-dose radiotherapy and immunotherapy resistance in tumors. Each CDR3 protein gets one entry after TCRdb re-called the reads with MiXCR. The sample includes tens of thousands of distinct CDR3 sequences, roughly 10% seen only once; the top ten take about 6.2%. The sample here was PBMCs, taken before treatment. The source of these receptors is a female donor with ovarian cancer. Each CDR3 is given with its conserved first and last residue. The D gene is left open where the match is weak. Only some rows state a clone size, as once, few, many or a class for expanded clones.

many,TRBJ2-7,TRBV6-6,TRBD1,CASSYSGTGPHEQYF,TGTGCCAGCAGTTACTCCGGGACAGGGCCCCACGAGCAGTACTTC
many,TRBJ2-1,TRBV28,.,CASSFTDYNEQFF,TGTGCCAGCAGTTTTACTGATTACAATGAGCAGTTCTTC
many,TRBJ2-1,TRBV12-3/TRBV12-4,TRBD2,CASTLSGGLAGRYNEQFF,TGTGCCAGCACCCTGTCGGGAGGACTAGCGGGGCGCTACAATGAGCAGTTCTTC
many,TRBJ1-5,TRBV20-1,TRBD1,CSALGQGSPYSNQPQHF,TGCAGTGCCCTAGGACAGGGATCCCCATATAGCAATCAGCCCCAGCATTTT
.,TRBJ2-5,TRBV5-1,TRBD2,CASSSRTSGPQETQYF,TGCGCCAGCAGCTCCCGGACTAGCGGGCCCCAAGAGACCCAGTACTTC
many,TRBJ2-7,TRBV25-1,.,CASHPNHVYEQYF,TGTGCCAGCCACCCTAACCATGTCTACGAGCAGTACTTC
many,TRBJ2-1,TRBV29-1,TRBD1,CSPGTDYNEQFF,TGCAGCCCCGGGACAGACTACAATGAGCAGTTCTTC
many,TRBJ1-6,TRBV4-2,.,CASSQSGDNSPLHF,TGTGCCAGCAGCCAGTCCGGGGATAATTCACCCCTCCACTTT
many,TRBJ2-1,TRBV3-1,.,CASSRGRGEQFF,TGTGCCAGCAGCCGGGGACGAGGTGAGCAGTTCTTC
many,TRBJ2-3,TRBV2,TRBD2,CASSESPAGATLTDTQYF,TGTGCCAGCAGTGAATCTCCAGCGGGGGCCACCCTCACAGATACGCAGTATTTT
few,TRBJ2-1,TRBV19,.,CASSIDLGTLTNEQFF,TGTGCCAGTAGTATAGACCTGGGGACTCTCACCAATGAGCAGTTCTTC
many,TRBJ2-7,TRBV23-1,TRBD1,CASVPPGQGSYEQYF,TGCGCCAGCGTCCCCCCGGGACAGGGTTCCTACGAGCAGTACTTC
medium-sized,TRBJ1-5,TRBV5-6,.,CASSLGARSQPQHF,TGTGCCAGCAGCTTGGGGGCCCGCTCCCAGCCCCAGCATTTT
many,TRBJ2-1,TRBV4-2,.,CASSLLEYNEQFF,TGTGCCAGCAGCCTTTTGGAGTACAATGAGCAGTTCTTC
many,TRBJ2-7,TRBV27,.,CASSSPYLGSYEQYF,TGTGCCAGCAGTTCCCCTTATCTCGGGTCATACGAGCAGTACTTC
.,TRBJ2-1,TRBV6-6,.,CASSYSNNEQFF,TGTGCCAGCAGTTACTCCAACAATGAGCAGTTCTTC
many,TRBJ1-1,TRBV29-1,.,CSARWGFTTEAFF,TGCAGCGCCCGGTGGGGGTTCACCACTGAAGCTTTCTTT
many,TRBJ2-3,TRBV7-3,TRBD2,CASSLVAGFSNTQYF,TGTGCCAGCAGCTTAGTAGCGGGGTTTAGCAATACGCAGTATTTT
many,TRBJ2-7,TRBV12-3/TRBV12-4,.,CASSLFSVSSYEQYF,TGTGCCAGCAGTTTATTCAGTGTAAGCTCCTACGAGCAGTACTTC
many,TRBJ2-7,TRBV19,.,CASSMVRDGAYEQYF,TGTGCCAGTAGTATGGTTCGGGACGGGGCCTACGAGCAGTACTTC
.,TRBJ2-6,TRBV20-1,TRBD1,CSAKGGQARSGANVLTF,TGCAGTGCGAAGGGTGGACAGGCGAGATCTGGGGCCAACGTCCTGACTTTC
many,TRBJ1-4,TRBV2,.,CASTARRTGEKLFF,TGTGCCAGCACCGCGAGGAGGACTGGTGAAAAACTGTTTTTT
many,TRBJ2-3,TRBV5-1,.,CASSLAGSTDTQYF,TGCGCCAGCAGCTTGGCAGGTAGCACAGATACGCAGTATTTT
many,TRBJ2-2,TRBV24-1,TRBD1,CATSDPGQMNTGELFF,TGTGCCACCAGTGACCCGGGACAGATGAACACCGGGGAGCTGTTTTTT
many,TRBJ1-3,TRBV9,TRBD1,CASSARGDRGNTIYF,TGTGCCAGCAGCGCGAGGGGGGACAGAGGAAACACCATATATTTT
few,TRBJ2-6,TRBV6-8,.,CATGPAGANVLTF,TGTGCCACCGGGCCTGCTGGGGCCAACGTCCTGACTTTC
medium-sized,TRBJ2-7,TRBV28,.,CASSASGVSSYEQYF,TGTGCCAGCAGTGCCTCTGGGGTGAGCTCCTACGAGCAGTACTTC
many,TRBJ1-1,TRBV3-1,.,CASSQEQSTEAFF,TGTGCCAGCAGCCAGGAACAGAGCACTGAAGCTTTCTTT
many,TRBJ2-7,TRBV6-2/TRBV6-3,TRBD2,CASRGSGGPYEQYF,TGTGCCAGCAGGGGTAGCGGGGGCCCCTACGAGCAGTACTTC
medium-sized,TRBJ2-7,TRBV6-8,.,CASKGAPYEQYF,TGTGCCAGCAAAGGGGCACCTTACGAGCAGTACTTC
.,TRBJ2-4,TRBV28,.,CASSLQVDIQYF,TGTGCCAGCAGCCTCCAGGTGGACATTCAGTACTTC
many,TRBJ2-5,TRBV2,.,CASKEQQETQYF,TGTGCCAGCAAGGAACAGCAAGAGACCCAGTACTTC
many,TRBJ2-7,TRBV6-1,.,CASSKDRWGGSEQYF,TGTGCCAGCAGTAAGGACAGGTGGGGGGGTAGCGAGCAGTACTTC
many,TRBJ2-3,TRBV7-8,.,CASSLGPLGGRQADTQYF,TGTGCCAGCAGCTTAGGTCCACTTGGGGGTCGACAGGCAGATACGCAGTATTTT
many,TRBJ2-7,TRBV14,.,CASSQAKPYEQYF,TGTGCCAGCAGCCAAGCCAAACCCTACGAGCAGTACTTC
many,TRBJ2-7,TRBV12-3/TRBV12-4,.,CASSLNGGIDEQYF,TGTGCCAGCAGTTTAAATGGGGGGATCGACGAGCAGTACTTC
many,TRBJ1-3,TRBV29-1,.,CSVEDSFSGNTIYF,TGCAGCGTTGAGGACAGCTTCTCTGGAAACACCATATATTTT
many,TRBJ2-7,TRBV28,.,CASSLKAVGTYEQYF,TGTGCCAGCAGTTTAAAAGCCGTGGGAACCTACGAGCAGTACTTC
many,TRBJ2-6,TRBV10-3,.,CAISDGSGANVLTF,TGTGCCATCAGTGATGGATCTGGGGCCAACGTCCTGACTTTC
many,TRBJ2-7,TRBV11-1,.,CASSLVVGSYEQYF,TGTGCCAGCAGCTTAGTAGTTGGCTCCTACGAGCAGTACTTC
many,TRBJ2-7,TRBV7-9,TRBD1,CASSLGDRVFEQYF,TGTGCCAGCAGCTTAGGGGACAGGGTTTTCGAGCAGTACTTC
many,TRBJ1-3,TRBV6-6,TRBD1,CASSDSGTGHSGNTIYF,TGTGCCAGCAGTGACTCCGGGACAGGGCACTCTGGAAACACCATATATTTT
many,TRBJ1-1,TRBV12-5,TRBD1,CASGLGQGVAFF,TGTGCTAGTGGTTTGGGGCAGGGGGTTGCTTTCTTT